What follows is one T cell receptor (beta chain) and its context. Antigen unknown. The data originate from a study of T-cell memory formation after mild COVID-19. Germline loops: CDR1 GTSNPN, CDR2 SVGIG (reference sequence). This CDR3 spans 17 amino acids. V dropped 3 bases and J dropped 4; count of bases not matched to a gene: 12. Constant-segment primers and 5'RACE yielded cDNA libraries for TCR alpha and TCR beta, each carrying sample barcodes and UMIs. TCRdb analysed the 5' RACE reads with MiXCR anew, one entry per CDR3 protein. The sample includes around 450,000 distinct CDR3 sequences, around 19% of them seen just once. Regarding the study as a whole: Whether second-wave clones peaking at day 37 were SARS-CoV-2 specific went unconfirmed. Pre-infection memory carried some responding clones, suggesting that cross-reactive memory joined.

This receptor was taken from an adult woman who had mild COVID-19 (a few samples of this study predate the infection). Cell type and time point are not known. The gene calls are TRBV30 and TRBJ2-5, with TRBD2 matching over 12 bases. Sequencing was performed on PBMCs or a T cell subset sorted from them (not recorded which). The CDR3 reads CAWSLRTSGNRRETQYF. CDR3 DNA sequence: TGTGCCTGGAGCCTGAGGACTAGCGGGAATCGTAGAGAGACCCAGTACTTC.